The source of this TCR beta chain is a study of CD8 T cells in Susac syndrome. Findings of the study overall: Clonal expansion of CD8+ cells in Susac peaked in TEMRA cells (and in active patients). The authors found around 15 Susac-specific public clones in total CD8+ repertoires and about 5 in CD8+ TEMRA repertoires.

Germline CDR1 is LGHNA and CDR2 is YNFKEQ. CDR3 size: 16 residues. V shed 1 base and J shed 3 bases, with 12 bases lying between them. Random hexamers were used to reverse transcribe roughly 0.45 to 1 ug of RNA. TCRdb reprocessed the immunoSEQ multiplex PCR reads via MiXCR and lists one record per CDR3 protein. The data show some 120,000 distinct CDR3 sequences, around 94% seen once. A note on this clonotype: Its matching antigen is unknown.

This sequence joins TRBV4-2 and TRBJ2-2; D remains unclear. Sequencing used CD8+ T cells from PBMCs. The clonotype was recovered from a human donor with Susac syndrome. CDR3 nucleotides: TGTGCCAGCAGCCAAGCTTACAGCTCCTACACCGGGGAGCTGTTTTTT. It translates to CASSQAYSSYTGELFF.